This T cell receptor (beta chain) was identified in a study of blood T cells in healthy people across ages. The second PCR ran about 6 to 12 cycles with a sample-barcoded 5' primer and J-beta primers. MiXCR, applied by TCRdb to the 5' RACE reads, yields one record per CDR3 protein. The sample has about 680,000 distinct CDR3 sequences; more than 40% are singletons. The CDR3 is 15 residues long. Looked up from germline, CDR1 is SGHAT and CDR2 is FQNNGV. V was trimmed by 0 bases and J by 5 bases, leaving 13 bases between them. This clonotype appeared a few times. Material for sequencing was blood. This chain uses TRBV11-2 with TRBJ2-5; D perhaps matches TRBD1 (6 bases). This sequence originates from a woman aged 55-75 years in good health. CDR3 DNA: TGTGCCAGCAGCTTAGATGAGGGGGTTTGGGAGACCCAGTACTTC. This codes for CASSLDEGVWETQYF.